This T cell receptor (beta chain) was captured in a study of regulatory T cells in long-lasting Graves disease. Study-level results: Authors noted too few samples as a limitation.

According to the study, TCR beta libraries were built with iRepertoire HTBI primers and CDR3-region Arm-PCR. From the multiplex PCR reads, TCRdb called clonotypes with MiXCR, one entry per CDR3 protein. The sample consists of about 520,000 distinct CDR3 sequences, around 13% of them appearing once. This clonotype has ten or more counts. Its antigen remains unknown. Noted time point: newly diagnosed GD, antithyroid drugs for less than 3 months. From RNA extracted from PBMCs, the TCR library was made. CDR3 length equals 15 residues. The germline V gene has CDR1 SGHRS and CDR2 YFSETQ. Trimming at V came to 4 bases and at J to 4 bases, leaving 5 bases not matched to a gene. The same sample was also studied in work on T cells in Graves' hyperthyroidism and ophthalmopathy. According to that study: Each patient was aged 18 to 65 and had newly diagnosed hyperthyroidism of under 2 months' duration.

The sequence was collected from a woman aged 25 to 39 with Graves disease. The rearrangement uses TRBV5-1 and TRBJ1-2; 12 bases match TRBD1. Specimen: peripheral blood mononuclear cells (PBMCs), collected at new diagnosis, from a patient treated with antithyroid drugs. The CDR3 protein is CASSGGTGGPYGYTF. DNA for the CDR3: TGCGCCAGCAGCGGCGGGACAGGGGGCCCCTATGGCTACACCTTC.